The 22 T cell receptor beta chains presented below share a single source sample, sequenced in a study of cytomegalovirus exposure and HLA in healthy donors. This PCR relied on a set of 60 Vbeta primers and 13 Jbeta primers. Produced via immunoSEQ multiplex PCR; TCRdb's table is partial and in-frame only. The table includes roughly 120,000 clones, around 76% detected once. Sequenced input: PBMCs. Receptor source: a woman aged 55-70 years in good health and CMV-seropositive.

The V call is TRBV4-1, the J call TRBJ1-5; D is uncertain. Germline loops: CDR1 MGHRA, CDR2 YSYEKL. V was clipped by 0 bases and J by 2 bases, with 11 bases between them. CDR3 size: 16 residues. CDR3 residues: CASSQENTMGNQPQHF. The DNA of the CDR3 is TGCGCCAGCAGCCAAGAAAACACAATGGGCAATCAGCCCCAGCATTTT.

This clone turned up a few times. The rearrangement links TRBV7-3 to TRBJ2-1; a possible D gene is TRBD2 (6 bases). The V end lost 5 bases, the J end lost 6 bases, and 17 bases lay between the germline ends. CDR1 and CDR2 from the germline V gene are SGHTA and FQGTGA. The CDR3 consists of 15 residues. The CDR3 sequence is CASSQGGTQRNEQFF. CDR3 DNA: TGTGCCAGCAGCCAGGGCGGGACTCAACGCAATGAGCAGTTCTTC.

In its sample, this clone was seen a few times. Compared with germline, one end of the junction differs, possibly owing to a read error. The V gene is TRBV10-3, the J gene TRBJ2-1; D possibly corresponds to TRBD2 (6 bases). From germline, CDR1 is ENHRY and CDR2 SYGVKD. CDR3 length: 14 residues. CDR3: CAIRSRDSDNEQFF. CDR3 DNA sequence: TGTGCCATCAGATCCCGGGACTCCGACAATGAGCAGTTCTTC.

The chain has TRBV13 and TRBJ2-3; no firm D call. Germline V gene data show CDR1 as PRHDT and CDR2 as FYEKMQ (reference sequence). The V and J ends lost 2 bases and 0 bases respectively, with 9 bases between them. CDR3 length: 15 amino acids. CDR3: CASSLKMTSTDTQYF. The CDR3, as DNA: TGTGCCAGCAGCTTAAAGATGACTAGCACAGATACGCAGTATTTT. Looking up the rest from reference TRBV13 and TRBJ2-3 gives the full variable domain: AAGVIQSPRHLIKEKRETATLKCYPIPRHDTVYWYQQGPGQDPQFLISFYEKMQSDKGSIPDRFSAQQFSDYHSELNMSSLELGDSALYFCASSLKMTSTDTQYFGPGTRLTVL.

V and J are TRBV5-6 and TRBJ2-7; D uncertain. CDR3 length: 13 residues. Germline CDR1 reads SGHDT; CDR2 reads YYEEEE. V was shortened by 0 bases and J by 3 bases, with 7 bases between the two germline ends. CDR3 amino acids: CASSLAESYEQYF. The DNA of the CDR3 is TGTGCCAGCAGCTTGGCCGAGAGCTACGAGCAGTACTTC. Complete variable domain (other parts from reference TRBV5-6 and TRBJ2-7): DAGVTQSPTHLIKTRGQQVTLRCSPKSGHDTVSWYQQALGQGPQFIFQYYEEEERQRGNFPDRFSGHQFPNYSSELNVNALLLGDSALYLCASSLAESYEQYFGPGTRLTVT.

V usage is TRBV4-3 and J usage is TRBJ1-3; D uncertain. Germline-derived CDR1 and CDR2 are LGHNA and YSLEER. V was shortened by 2 bases and J by 0 bases, with 14 bases between the two germline ends. This CDR3 region has 17 residues. DNA of the CDR3: TGCGCCAGCAGCCAATCATTCTCAGGCTTCTCTGGAAACACCATATATTTT. It is translated as CASSQSFSGFSGNTIYF.

This CDR3 reads CASSLRGFKETQYF. DNA for the CDR3: TGTGCCAGCAGCTTAAGAGGGTTTAAAGAGACCCAGTACTTC. The rearrangement links TRBV11-2 to TRBJ2-5; a possible D gene is TRBD2 (5 bases). Trimming pared 2 bases from V and 3 bases from J, leaving 10 bases between. Germline lookup yields CDR1 SGHAT and CDR2 FQNNGV. CDR3 length equals 14 residues.

The chain carries TRBV18 and TRBJ1-5, with D unclear. Germline assignment: CDR1 KGHSH and CDR2 LQKENI. The CDR3 loop spans 10 amino acids. CDR3 sequence: CVPSNQPQHF. The CDR3 DNA follows: TGTGTTCCAAGCAATCAGCCCCAGCATTTT.

The chain is built from TRBV6-6 and TRBJ2-2, with TRBD1 identical over 10 bases. V trimming: 2 bases; J trimming: 3 bases; junction bases outside the gene matches: 0. The germline gives CDR1 MNHNY, CDR2 SVGAGI (reference sequence). This CDR3 comprises 15 residues. The CDR3 DNA reads as TGTGCCAGCAGTTACGGGACAGGGGACACCGGGGAGCTGTTTTTT. Its translation: CASSYGTGDTGELFF.

The rearrangement uses TRBV4-1 and TRBJ1-3; D call uncertain. Germline CDR1 and CDR2: MGHRA and YSYEKL. V lost 0 bases to trimming and J lost 0 bases, with 3 bases between them. The CDR3 totals 14 residues. The CDR3 spells CASSQESSGNTIYF. DNA for the CDR3: TGCGCCAGCAGCCAAGAGAGCTCTGGAAACACCATATATTTT.

This chain uses TRBV4-2 with TRBJ1-1; TRBD1 might be the D (6 bases). The CDR3 runs to 13 residues. V lost 3 bases to trimming and J lost 7 bases, with 12 bases between them. In germline, CDR1 is LGHNA, CDR2 YNFKEQ. The CDR3 nucleotides are TGTGCCAGCAGCCAGGGGGGGGGCCTTGAAGCTTTCTTT. Amino acid sequence: CASSQGGGLEAFF.

The V gene is TRBV7-2, the J gene TRBJ1-5; maybe TRBD1 (5 bases). Trimming left V 4 bases short and J 2 bases short, with 12 bases between. Germline V gene data show CDR1 as SGHTA and CDR2 as FQGNSA. This CDR3 is 15 amino acids long. CDR3 amino acids: CASSWDSGGNQPQHF. In DNA, the CDR3 is TGTGCCAGCAGCTGGGACTCGGGAGGCAATCAGCCCCAGCATTTT.

The CDR3 here is CASNRDSPLHF. The CDR3 DNA reads as TGTGCCAGCAATAGAGATTCACCCCTCCACTTT. The V gene is TRBV2, the J gene TRBJ1-6; no clear D gene. Germline V gene sequence: CDR1 SNHLY, CDR2 FYNNEI. V was pared by 7 bases and J by 8 bases, with 6 bases between. CDR3 length: 11 amino acids.

The rearrangement uses TRBV5-1 and TRBJ2-1; no reliable D call. The CDR3 runs to 14 residues. V lost 3 bases and J 7 bases, leaving 14 bases between the germline ends. Germline V gene sequence: CDR1 SGHRS, CDR2 YFSETQ. The CDR3 protein is CASSSAVSPNEQFF. Written as DNA, the CDR3 is TGCGCCAGCAGCTCTGCGGTTTCCCCAAATGAGCAGTTCTTC.

The chain is built from TRBV2 and TRBJ1-5, with D possibly matching TRBD1 (5 bases). CDR1 SNHLY and CDR2 FYNNEI come from the germline V gene. The CDR3 spans 13 residues. Trimming cost V 4 bases and J 9 bases, with 13 bases left between them. As DNA, the CDR3 is TGTGCCAGCAGTGTCGGCGGAGGGGTGCCCCAGCATTTT. Amino acid sequence: CASSVGGGVPQHF.

This clone was counted a few times. The chain couples TRBV2 to TRBJ1-4; D not certain. The germline gives CDR1 SNHLY, CDR2 FYNNEI. V lost 3 bases and J 8 bases, leaving 16 bases between the germline ends. This CDR3 is 15 amino acids long. In nucleotides, the CDR3 is TGTGCCAGCAGTGACCGGAGAGGGTTAACGGAAAAACTGTTTTTT. It encodes CASSDRRGLTEKLFF.

This sequence joins TRBV7-3 and TRBJ2-5, with D possibly TRBD1 on 5 matching bases. This CDR3 is built from 14 residues. V was cut by 5 bases and J by 1 base, with 11 bases left in between. Germline V lookup: CDR1 SGHTA, CDR2 FQGTGA. The CDR3 protein is CASSPPGAQETQYF. For the CDR3, the DNA is TGTGCCAGCAGCCCTCCTGGGGCCCAAGAGACCCAGTACTTC.

This chain uses TRBV7-8 with TRBJ2-7, with 8 nucleotides matching TRBD2. CDR1 and CDR2 (germline): SGHVS, FQNEAQ. With V trimmed by 4 bases and J by 4 bases, 12 bases remained unmatched. CDR3 length: 16 amino acids. CDR3 loop: CASSSGGGQSKYEQYF. The CDR3 coding sequence is TGTGCCAGCAGCTCCGGGGGGGGGCAGAGCAAATACGAGCAGTACTTC.

V gene TRBV9 combines with J gene TRBJ2-1, with 11 positions matching TRBD1. Germline V CDR1 and CDR2: SGDLS, YYNGEE. The CDR3 spans 16 residues. V was clipped by 2 bases and J by 7 bases; unmatched bases: 8. The CDR3: CASSVVPGQGANEQFF. CDR3 sequence (DNA): TGTGCCAGCAGCGTCGTGCCAGGACAGGGGGCGAATGAGCAGTTCTTC.

This clone was seen a few times. One junction end does not reproduce the germline sequence, and a read error may be involved. The V gene is TRBV20-1, the J gene TRBJ1-1; no firm D call. The CDR3 sequence is 8 residues long. CDR1 DFQATT and CDR2 SNEGSKA come from the germline V gene (reference sequence). As DNA, the CDR3 is TGCAGTGCTAGAGGAAGCCACTTT. Translated: CSARGSHF.

The chain recombines TRBV4-3 with TRBJ1-4, with 10 bases fitting TRBD1. With 3 bases clipped from V and 0 bases from J, the junction kept 1 base outside the gene matches. Germline V CDR1 and CDR2: LGHNA, YSLEER. The CDR3 is 16 residues long. This chain's CDR3 is CASSQGQGTTNEKLFF. For the CDR3, the DNA is TGCGCCAGCAGCCAGGGACAGGGGACAACTAATGAAAAACTGTTTTTT.

The count of this clone is one. The rearrangement links TRBV15 to TRBJ1-5; D perhaps matches TRBD1 (5 bases). There are 17 residues in the CDR3. CDR1 and CDR2 from the germline V gene are LNHNV and YYDKDF (reference sequence). The germline V and J ends were trimmed by 3 bases and 2 bases, with 17 bases remaining between them. CDR3 sequence reads: CATSSWEARVGNQPQHF. As DNA, the CDR3 is TGTGCCACCAGCAGCTGGGAGGCCAGGGTGGGCAATCAGCCCCAGCATTTT.